These 25 T cell receptor beta chains were sequenced from one sample in a study of blood T cell repertoires in COVID-19. Produced via immunoSEQ multiplex PCR; TCRdb's table is partial and in-frame only. The table records roughly 250,000 clones, over 75% of them present only once. The sequenced material came from PBMCs or T cells enriched from blood (not recorded which). These TCRs come from a woman under 30 who had recovered from COVID-19.

The rearrangement joins TRBV5-1 to TRBJ1-1; 8 nucleotides line up with TRBD1. V shed 4 bases and J 7 bases; nucleotides not matched to a gene: 6. The CDR3 extends over 13 amino acids. The V gene's germline CDR1 is SGHRS and CDR2 YFSETQ. CDR3 bases: TGCGCCAGCAGCACCAGGGGGCGTGATGAAGCTTTCTTT. Translating it yields CASSTRGRDEAFF. Full variable domain (remainder filled in from reference TRBV5-1 and TRBJ1-1): KAGVTQTPRYLIKTRGQQVTLSCSPISGHRSVSWYQQTPGQGLQFLFEYFSETQRNKGNFPGRFSGRQFSNSRSEMNVSTLELGDSALYLCASSTRGRDEAFFGQGTRLTVV.

This clone was counted once. This sequence joins TRBV13 and TRBJ2-3, with 7 positions matching TRBD1. In germline, CDR1 is PRHDT, CDR2 FYEKMQ (reference sequence). Germline trimming cut 4 bases from V and 1 base from J; bases unmatched to any gene: 11. The CDR3 extends over 17 amino acids. The CDR3 reads CASSSISWQGGTDTQYF. The CDR3 DNA reads TGTGCCAGCAGCTCGATTAGCTGGCAGGGGGGCACAGATACGCAGTATTTT.

J is TRBJ1-5 and V is TRBV28, with D possibly TRBD1 on 6 matching bases. The germline V and J ends were trimmed by 4 bases and 1 base, with 11 bases remaining between them. The CDR3 has 15 amino acids. CDR1 MDHEN and CDR2 SYDVKM come from the germline V gene. The CDR3 loop is CASSSGTLSNQPQHF. For the CDR3, the DNA is TGTGCCAGCAGTTCCGGGACATTGAGCAATCAGCCCCAGCATTTT.

The chain links TRBV3-1 (or the pseudogene TRBV3-2) to TRBJ1-6; 8 positions agree with TRBD1. Germline V gene lookup returns CDR1 LGHDT and CDR2 YNNKEL (reference sequence). V shed 4 bases and J 1 base; nucleotides not matched to a gene: 6. The CDR3 extends over 17 amino acids. The CDR3 here is CASSPRQGLSYNSPLHF. CDR3 DNA: TGTGCCAGCAGCCCTCGACAGGGGTTATCCTATAATTCACCCCTCCACTTT.

The chain has TRBV18 and TRBJ2-4; 9 bases agree with TRBD1. This CDR3 comprises 16 residues. The J segment lost 7 bases and the V segment lost 4 bases, leaving 11 bases of the junction unmatched. The germline V gene has CDR1 KGHSH and CDR2 LQKENI. The CDR3 region is CASSLVTGGRGNIQYF. The CDR3 nucleotides read TGTGCCAGCTCACTGGTTACAGGGGGCAGGGGGAACATTCAGTACTTC.

The V gene is TRBV19, the J gene TRBJ1-1; 11 nucleotides line up with TRBD1. The CDR3 is made up of 15 amino acids. Unmatched junction bases numbered 10, after V lost 6 bases and J lost 7 bases. Germline loops: CDR1 LNHDA, CDR2 SQIVND (reference sequence). In DNA, the CDR3 is TGTGCCAGTAGCGATCATGGACAGGGGGCATATGAAGCTTTCTTT. Protein: CASSDHGQGAYEAFF.

The V and J genes are TRBV2 and TRBJ2-1; D is uncertain. Trimming stripped 8 bases from V and 2 bases from J, with 10 bases between. The CDR3 runs 13 residues. Germline CDR1 SNHLY, CDR2 FYNNEI. CDR3 bases: TGTGCCAGCTGTGCAGGTACCTACAATGAGCAGTTCTTC. Translation: CASCAGTYNEQFF.

This sequence joins TRBV27 and TRBJ2-1, with 10 nucleotides matching TRBD2. From germline, CDR1 is MNHEY and CDR2 SMNVEV (reference sequence). There are 12 residues in the CDR3. V gave up 5 bases and J gave up 15 bases; unmatched junction bases: 7. CDR3 sequence: CASSDERGGWFF. The CDR3 nucleotides read TGTGCCAGCAGTGACGAGCGGGGGGGATGGTTCTTC.

The chain combines TRBV6-4 with TRBJ1-1; possibly TRBD1 for D (5 bases). Trimming took off 0 bases at V and 10 bases at J, with 15 bases between the two ends. The CDR3 loop spans 14 amino acids. Germline loops: CDR1 MRHNA, CDR2 SNTAGT. The CDR3 protein is CASSDSSGAGGAFF. The CDR3 DNA follows: TGTGCCAGCAGTGACTCTAGCGGGGCAGGTGGAGCTTTCTTT.

The rearrangement links TRBV30 to TRBJ1-6, with TRBD1 as a possible D gene (5 bases). Germline lookup yields CDR1 GTSNPN and CDR2 SVGIG (reference sequence). The CDR3 contains 13 residues. The V and J ends lost 3 bases and 7 bases respectively, with 10 bases between them. This CDR3 is CAWREAGNSPLHF. In nucleotides, the CDR3 is TGTGCCTGGAGGGAAGCAGGGAATTCACCCCTCCACTTT.

The gene calls are TRBV12-3 or TRBV12-4 and TRBJ1-5; no clear D. This CDR3 has 12 residues. V lost 5 bases and J lost 1, with 3 bases in between. In DNA, the CDR3 is TGTGCCAGCAGTCCGAGCAATCAGCCCCAGCATTTT. Its translation: CASSPSNQPQHF.

V gene TRBV5-1 combines with J gene TRBJ2-7, with no clear D. This CDR3 contains 15 residues. From germline, CDR1 is SGHRS and CDR2 YFSETQ. Trimming took 0 bases from V and 0 from J, leaving 10 bases between them. CDR3 in amino acids: CASSLESTSSYEQYF. The CDR3 nucleotides read TGCGCCAGCAGCTTGGAATCTACCTCCTCCTACGAGCAGTACTTC.

The chain carries TRBV12-3 or TRBV12-4 and TRBJ1-5, with unresolved D. Between the trimmed V and J ends, which lost 5 bases and 3 bases, there was a span of 8 bases. This CDR3 is built from 13 residues. CDR3 in DNA: TGTGCCAGCAGTACTGCGTACAATCAGCCCCAGCATTTT. Translated: CASSTAYNQPQHF.

V is TRBV20-1 and J is TRBJ2-5; D gene uncertain. Germline loops: CDR1 DFQATT, CDR2 SNEGSKA (reference sequence). V dropped 4 bases and J dropped 2 bases, with 2 bases sitting between them. The CDR3 spans 10 residues. The CDR3 loop reads CSATQETQYF. The CDR3 nucleotides are TGCAGTGCTACACAAGAGACCCAGTACTTC.

The chain carries TRBV12-3 or TRBV12-4 and TRBJ1-2, with D hard to call. The CDR3 consists of 12 residues. Trimming removed 3 bases from V and 4 bases from J, with 6 bases in between. Here the CDR3 reads CASSFSSYGYTF. The CDR3 DNA reads TGTGCCAGCAGTTTTTCATCCTATGGCTACACCTTC.

J is TRBJ1-2 and V is TRBV19; a weak D match, TRBD1 (6 bases). Germline lookup yields CDR1 LNHDA and CDR2 SQIVND (reference sequence). Trimming pared 0 bases from V and 8 bases from J, leaving 13 bases between. This CDR3 is built from 14 residues. The CDR3 spells CASSIDGQPGGYTF. In nucleotides, the CDR3 is TGTGCCAGTAGTATAGATGGACAGCCAGGCGGCTACACCTTC.

The V gene is TRBV18, the J gene TRBJ2-3; the match to TRBD2 covers 8 bases. The V and J ends lost 3 bases and 1 base, in that order; junction bases with no gene match: 9. Looked up from germline, CDR1 is KGHSH and CDR2 is LQKENI. This CDR3 contains 17 residues. This CDR3 is CASSPIPQRGRTDTQYF. The CDR3, as DNA: TGTGCCAGCTCACCGATTCCCCAGCGGGGGCGCACAGATACGCAGTATTTT. Combining the CDR3 with reference TRBV18 and TRBJ2-3 gives the whole variable domain NAGVMQNPRHLVRRRGQEARLRCSPMKGHSHVYWYRQLPEEGLKFMVYLQKENIIDESGMPKERFSAEFPKEGPSILRIQQVVRGDSAAYFCASSPIPQRGRTDTQYFGPGTRLTVL.

The V call is TRBV29-1, the J call TRBJ1-1; possible D gene TRBD1, 5 bases. Trimming pared 3 bases from V and 4 bases from J, leaving 18 bases between. CDR1 and CDR2 (germline): SQVTM, ANQGSEA. The CDR3 loop spans 15 amino acids. The CDR3 DNA reads as TGCAGCGTTGATGGGGGGTTCGGGTCGGTCACTGAAGCTTTCTTT. Protein sequence: CSVDGGFGSVTEAFF.

The J gene is TRBJ1-2, the V gene TRBV4-1; 12 bases map to TRBD1. The CDR3 consists of 15 residues. V shed 4 bases, J shed 7 bases, and the junction held 7 bases outside the gene matches. Germline V gene sequence: CDR1 MGHRA, CDR2 YSYEKL. CDR3 nucleotide sequence: TGCGCCAGCAGCCGATCCGGGACAGGGGGCGTTGGCTACACCTTC. This translates into CASSRSGTGGVGYTF.

The rearrangement uses TRBV29-1 and TRBJ2-7, with 8 bases matching TRBD1. The V gene end was trimmed by 0 bases and the J gene end by 2 bases; junction bases not matched to a gene: 3. The CDR3 contains 14 residues. The germline V gene encodes CDR1 SQVTM and CDR2 ANQGSEA. In nucleotides, the CDR3 is TGCAGCGTTGAAGACGGGACAGGAACCTACGAGCAGTACTTC. Its translation: CSVEDGTGTYEQYF.

The chain uses TRBV19 and TRBJ1-2, with D maybe TRBD1 (6 bases). The germline V gene has CDR1 LNHDA and CDR2 SQIVND (reference sequence). CDR3 length: 15 amino acids. The V gene lost 0 bases and the J gene lost 5 bases, with 13 bases spanning the gap. This CDR3 is CASSIDYGQSYGYTF. The DNA for the CDR3 is TGTGCCAGTAGTATAGATTATGGACAGAGTTATGGCTACACCTTC.

This clone was seen only once. The rearrangement links TRBV27 to TRBJ2-1, with a possible D match to TRBD1 (5 bases). Germline CDR1 and CDR2: MNHEY and SMNVEV (reference sequence). V lost 0 bases, J lost 7 bases, and 22 bases lay in between. The CDR3 length is 18 residues. The CDR3 DNA reads as TGTGCCAGCAGTTTATCTTTTATAGGGCAGGGTATCAAAAATGAGCAGTTCTTC. Translation gives CASSLSFIGQGIKNEQFF.

The DNA for the CDR3 is TGTGCCATCAGTGAGTCGGGGGGGATTGGCAATCAGCCCCAGCATTTT. It yields the protein CAISESGGIGNQPQHF. This chain connects TRBV10-3 to TRBJ1-5; perhaps TRBD1 as D (5 bases). Trimming removed 0 bases at V and 2 bases at J, with 11 bases between. Germline V gene sequence: CDR1 ENHRY, CDR2 SYGVKD. This CDR3 is 16 amino acids long.

V gene TRBV28 combines with J gene TRBJ1-1, with D possibly being TRBD1 (6 bases). CDR3 length: 19 amino acids. V shed 3 bases and J shed 2 bases, with 25 bases lying between them. The germline V gene has CDR1 MDHEN and CDR2 SYDVKM. The CDR3 nucleotides read TGTGCCAGCAGTTTGGTACAGGGAATGGGTATACATATTAACACTGAAGCTTTCTTT. Translation: CASSLVQGMGIHINTEAFF.

This chain uses TRBV3-1 (or the pseudogene TRBV3-2) with TRBJ2-3; a possible D gene is TRBD2 (5 bases). The CDR3 covers 15 residues. Trimming cost V 4 bases and J 4 bases, with 15 bases left between them. Germline-derived CDR1 and CDR2 are LGHDT and YNNKEL (reference sequence). The CDR3 reads CASSPRALVADTQYF. As DNA, the CDR3 is TGTGCCAGCAGCCCCAGAGCACTAGTAGCAGATACGCAGTATTTT.